This entry features one TCR beta chain sequence. These data are taken from a study of cytomegalovirus exposure and HLA in healthy donors. CDR3 length: 13 residues. Germline lookup yields CDR1 LNHDA and CDR2 SQIVND (reference sequence). V lost 2 bases and J 8 bases, leaving 12 bases between the germline ends. Primers for the PCR totalled 60 Vbeta and 13 Jbeta. Per the study methods: Later reanalysis found 60 million to 90 million unique TCR beta chains, about 11 million of them shared. The repertoire was sequenced with immunoSEQ multiplex PCR; TCRdb's copy has only in-frame clones and lacks some. Clone size and V and J calls were adopted from that table, with D and trimming inferred from the DNA. Of roughly 130,000 clones in the sample, roughly 70% are singletons; the top ten hold 6.6%.

Sequencing was done on a sample of PBMCs. This chain uses TRBV19 with TRBJ1-2; no clear D. The clonotype originates from a man aged 35-49 years in good health and CMV-seropositive. CDR3 in amino acids: CASSITNARGYTF. DNA of the CDR3: TGTGCCAGTAGTATAACTAATGCGAGGGGCTACACCTTC.